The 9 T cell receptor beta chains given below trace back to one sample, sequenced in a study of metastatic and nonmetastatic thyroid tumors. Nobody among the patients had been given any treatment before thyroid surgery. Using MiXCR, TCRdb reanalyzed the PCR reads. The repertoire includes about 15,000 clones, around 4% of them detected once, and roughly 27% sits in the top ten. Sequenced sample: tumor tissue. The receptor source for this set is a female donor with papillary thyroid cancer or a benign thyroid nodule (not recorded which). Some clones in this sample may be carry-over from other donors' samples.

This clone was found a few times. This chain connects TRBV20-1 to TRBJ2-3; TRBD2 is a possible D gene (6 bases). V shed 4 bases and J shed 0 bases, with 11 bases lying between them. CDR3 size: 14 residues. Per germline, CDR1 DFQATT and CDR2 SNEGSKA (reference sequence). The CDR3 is CSAIQGGSTDTQYF. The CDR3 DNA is TGCAGTGCTATTCAGGGAGGTAGCACAGATACGCAGTATTTT.

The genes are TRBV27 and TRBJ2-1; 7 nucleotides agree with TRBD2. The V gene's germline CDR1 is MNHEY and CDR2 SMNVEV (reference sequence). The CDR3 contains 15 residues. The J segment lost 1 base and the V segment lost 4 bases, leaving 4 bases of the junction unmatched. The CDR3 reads CASSSSGESYNEQFF. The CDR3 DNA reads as TGTGCCAGCAGTTCTAGCGGAGAGTCCTACAATGAGCAGTTCTTC.

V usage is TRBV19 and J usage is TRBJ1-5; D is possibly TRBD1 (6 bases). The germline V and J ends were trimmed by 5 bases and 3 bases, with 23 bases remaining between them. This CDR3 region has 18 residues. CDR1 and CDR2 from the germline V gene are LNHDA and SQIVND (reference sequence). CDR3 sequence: CASSLQTRGRSYNQPQHF. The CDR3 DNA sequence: TGTGCCAGTAGTCTCCAAACCAGGGGAAGGTCCTACAATCAGCCCCAGCATTTT. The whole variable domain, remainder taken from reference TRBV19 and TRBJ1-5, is DGGITQSPKYLFRKEGQNVTLSCEQNLNHDAMYWYRQDPGQGLRLIYYSQIVNDFQKGDIAEGYSVSREKKESFPLTVTSAQKNPTAFYLCASSLQTRGRSYNQPQHFGDGTRLSIL.

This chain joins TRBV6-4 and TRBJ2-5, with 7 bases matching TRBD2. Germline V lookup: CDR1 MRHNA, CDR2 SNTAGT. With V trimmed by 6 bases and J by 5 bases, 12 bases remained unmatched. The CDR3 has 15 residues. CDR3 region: CASRAAGGIRETQYF. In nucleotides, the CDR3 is TGTGCCAGCAGGGCTGCCGGGGGGATCCGGGAGACCCAGTACTTC.

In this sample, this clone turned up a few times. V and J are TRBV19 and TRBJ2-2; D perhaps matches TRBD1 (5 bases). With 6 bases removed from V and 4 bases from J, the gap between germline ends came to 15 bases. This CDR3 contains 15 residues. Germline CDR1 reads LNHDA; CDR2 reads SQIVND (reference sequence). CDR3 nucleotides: TGTGCCAGTAGACAGGTGGAACGGTTCACCGGGGAGCTGTTTTTT. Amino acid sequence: CASRQVERFTGELFF.

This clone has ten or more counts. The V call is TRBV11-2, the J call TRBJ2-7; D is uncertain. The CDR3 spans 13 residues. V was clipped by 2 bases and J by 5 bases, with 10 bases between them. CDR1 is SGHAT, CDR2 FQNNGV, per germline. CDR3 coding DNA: TGTGCCAGCAGCTTATCCAGCGTCCACGAGCAGTACTTC. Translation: CASSLSSVHEQYF.

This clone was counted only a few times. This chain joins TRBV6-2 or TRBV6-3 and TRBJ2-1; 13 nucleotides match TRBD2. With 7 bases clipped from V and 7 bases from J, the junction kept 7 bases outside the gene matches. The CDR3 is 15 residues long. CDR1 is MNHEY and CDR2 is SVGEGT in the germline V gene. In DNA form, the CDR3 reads TGTGCCAGCAAAACACTAGCGGGAGGGCGAAATGAGCAGTTCTTC. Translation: CASKTLAGGRNEQFF.

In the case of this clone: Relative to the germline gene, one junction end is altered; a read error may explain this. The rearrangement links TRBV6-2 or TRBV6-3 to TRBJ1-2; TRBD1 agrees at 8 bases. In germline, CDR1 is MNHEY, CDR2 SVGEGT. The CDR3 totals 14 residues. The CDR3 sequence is CASSHLDRAYGCTF. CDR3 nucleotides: TGTGCCAGCAGTCACCTGGACAGGGCTTATGGCTGCACCTTC.

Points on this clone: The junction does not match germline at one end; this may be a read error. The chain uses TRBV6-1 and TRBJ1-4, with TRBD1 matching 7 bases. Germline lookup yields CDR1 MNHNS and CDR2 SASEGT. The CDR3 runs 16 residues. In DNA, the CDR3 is TGTGCCAGTAGTGAAGAGTCAGGGGGGGGTAATGAAAAACTGTTTTTT. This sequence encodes CASSEESGGGNEKLFF.